Below, 18 T cell receptor beta chains from the same sample are listed, as sequenced in a study of PD-L1 blockade in urothelial cancer (TCRdb year 2017). Libraries were prepared through the immunoSEQ multiplex PCR assay. TCRdb provides this immuneACCESS table in a form limited to in-frame rearrangements. Some clones are lacking; in checked studies, under half of them reflect an unresolved V gene, and why the rest are absent is not known. The table for this sample lists roughly 38,000 clones; around 79% of them were counted only once. The ten biggest clones cover 3.5% to 4% of the sample. The sequences come from PBMCs, collected around atezolizumab (anti-PD-L1) treatment. These receptors all stem from a man aged 70-80 years with urothelial cancer.

J is TRBJ1-2 and V is TRBV7-9, with a weak D call TRBD1 (5 bases). The CDR3 has 14 residues. CDR1 and CDR2 from the germline V gene are SEHNR and FQNEAQ (reference sequence). The V and J ends lost 5 bases and 2 bases respectively, with 12 bases between them. CDR3 bases: TGTGCCAGCAGCCCCCCGGGGGAGAACTATGGCTACACCTTC. Protein sequence: CASSPPGENYGYTF.

The rearrangement uses TRBV5-4 and TRBJ2-7; 8 nucleotides line up with TRBD2. Trimming at V came to 4 bases and at J to 3 bases, leaving 9 bases not matched to a gene. CDR3 length equals 15 residues. Germline-derived CDR1 and CDR2 are SGHNT and YYREEE (reference sequence). The CDR3 bases are TGTGCCAGCAGCGAGTCAAGCGGGGGATACTACGAGCAGTACTTC. Its protein is CASSESSGGYYEQYF.

The CDR3 DNA follows: TGTGCCAGCAGTCCCCCGGGACAGGCTAACTATGGCTACACCTTC. This encodes CASSPPGQANYGYTF. The chain has TRBV6-6 and TRBJ1-2, with 8 bases matching TRBD1. CDR3 length: 15 amino acids. The ends lost 5 bases at V and 0 bases at J; junction bases unmatched: 5. Germline CDR1 reads MNHNY; CDR2 reads SVGAGI (reference sequence).

The rearrangement links TRBV5-1 to TRBJ1-6, with TRBD1 matching 8 bases. CDR1 and CDR2 from the germline V gene are SGHRS and YFSETQ. The CDR3 spans 16 residues. J lost 4 bases, V lost 3 bases, and 6 bases had no gene match. CDR3 DNA: TGCGCCAGCAGCTCTCAAACAGGGGGATATAATTCACCCCTCCACTTT. Amino acids: CASSSQTGGYNSPLHF.

This chain links TRBV10-1 with TRBJ1-2; perhaps TRBD1 as D (6 bases). This CDR3 comprises 14 residues. Germline V CDR1 and CDR2: WNHNN, SYGVQD (reference sequence). V lost 1 base and J lost 6, with 12 bases in between. Here the CDR3 DNA reads TGCGCCAGCAGTGAGTTGGCAGGGGTTGATGGCTACACCTTC. Amino acid sequence: CASSELAGVDGYTF.

The chain has TRBV7-8 and TRBJ1-3; maybe TRBD1 (5 bases). CDR1 is SGHVS and CDR2 is FQNEAQ in the germline V gene. V lost 3 bases to trimming and J lost 0 bases, with 6 bases between them. This CDR3 is built from 14 residues. The CDR3 DNA sequence: TGTGCCAGCAGCTTGACAGACTCTGGAAACACCATATATTTT. This gives the protein CASSLTDSGNTIYF.

This clone appeared a single time. The chain recombines TRBV2 with TRBJ2-1, with 11 positions matching TRBD2. V dropped 2 bases and J dropped 1; count of bases not matched to a gene: 7. The CDR3 sequence is 18 residues long. Germline loops: CDR1 SNHLY, CDR2 FYNNEI. The CDR3 spells CASSEQLAGGTSYNEQFF. CDR3 nucleotide sequence: TGTGCCAGCAGTGAACAGCTAGCGGGGGGCACATCCTACAATGAGCAGTTCTTC.

The chain combines TRBV11-3 with TRBJ2-5; weak D call: TRBD2 (6 bases). The V gene's germline CDR1 is SGHNT and CDR2 YENEEA. The germline V and J ends were trimmed by 1 base and 4 bases, with 13 bases remaining between them. The CDR3 totals 15 residues. For the CDR3, the DNA is TGTGCCAGCAGCTTAGGGGGGGTGCTTGGAGAGACCCAGTACTTC. Translating it yields CASSLGGVLGETQYF.

The rearrangement uses TRBV7-2 and TRBJ1-1; D is undetermined. Germline assignment: CDR1 SGHTA and CDR2 FQGNSA. CDR3 length equals 15 residues. V was trimmed by 7 bases and J by 2 bases, leaving 17 bases between them. For the CDR3, the DNA is TGTGCCAGCACTCGATCTCTCCGGTTAAACACTGAAGCTTTCTTT. Its translation is CASTRSLRLNTEAFF.

V usage is TRBV11-1 and J usage is TRBJ2-5; weak D call: TRBD2 (6 bases). Germline CDR1 SGHAT, CDR2 FQDESV (reference sequence). The CDR3 is 14 amino acids. V was pared by 5 bases and J by 3 bases, with 13 bases between. The CDR3 sequence is CASSLWDSEETQYF. The CDR3 DNA reads as TGTGCCAGCAGCCTATGGGACTCCGAAGAGACCCAGTACTTC.

V and J are TRBV10-3 and TRBJ1-1, with 8 bases lining up with TRBD1. CDR1 is ENHRY, CDR2 SYGVKD, per germline. The CDR3 contains 17 residues. Trimming cost V 10 bases and J 4 bases; bases outside gene matches: 20. CDR3 sequence reads: CATEAGTGSKGGTEAFF. The CDR3 DNA follows: TGTGCCACGGAGGCCGGGACAGGCTCGAAGGGAGGCACTGAAGCTTTCTTT.

By sample share, this clone is medium-sized (0.01 to 0.1%). This chain links TRBV18 with TRBJ2-7; TRBD2 matches 7 bases. The germline V gene encodes CDR1 KGHSH and CDR2 LQKENI. The CDR3 is 16 residues long. The J segment lost 3 bases and the V segment lost 3 bases, leaving 11 bases of the junction unmatched. The CDR3 DNA is TGTGCCAGCTCACCCTCTTGGGAGGGGCGATACTACGAGCAGTACTTC. This gives the protein CASSPSWEGRYYEQYF.

A few counts support this clone. Germline is not matched at one junction end, which may reflect a read error. The gene calls are TRBV6-6 and TRBJ1-2, with D tentatively TRBD1 (6 bases). This CDR3 comprises 14 residues. Per germline, CDR1 MNHNY and CDR2 SVGAGI (reference sequence). The CDR3 loop reads CASTYGWAGAGYTF. Written as DNA, the CDR3 is TGTGCCAGCACTTACGGGTGGGCAGGGGCTGGCTACACCTTC.

The chain recombines TRBV27 with TRBJ2-3; 8 nucleotides agree with TRBD2. The trim removed 0 bases at V and 1 base at J, leaving 6 bases unmatched. The CDR3 loop spans 17 amino acids. Germline assignment: CDR1 MNHEY and CDR2 SMNVEV (reference sequence). CDR3 sequence: CASSLSPGGPGTDTQYF. CDR3 sequence (DNA): TGTGCCAGCAGTTTATCTCCGGGAGGGCCTGGCACAGATACGCAGTATTTT.

The chain uses TRBV5-1 and TRBJ2-1; maybe TRBD2 (6 bases). Trimming removed 3 bases at V and 5 bases at J, with 15 bases between. This CDR3 has 15 residues. From germline, CDR1 is SGHRS and CDR2 YFSETQ. The CDR3 region is CASSSFSGLNNEQFF. CDR3 DNA: TGCGCCAGCAGCTCATTTTCGGGACTGAACAATGAGCAGTTCTTC.

This clone turned up a few times. The V gene is TRBV6-1, the J gene TRBJ1-6, with 8 bases lining up with TRBD1. The CDR3 has 14 residues. The J segment lost 8 bases and the V segment lost 4 bases, leaving 4 bases of the junction unmatched. The germline V gene encodes CDR1 MNHNS and CDR2 SASEGT. For the CDR3, the DNA is TGTGCCAGCAGTGGCGGACAGGGTTATTCACCCCTCCACTTT. Its protein product is CASSGGQGYSPLHF.

J is TRBJ1-2 and V is TRBV5-1, with D uncertain. Trimming stripped 0 bases from V and 5 bases from J, with 8 bases between. The CDR3 covers 13 residues. Germline-derived CDR1 and CDR2 are SGHRS and YFSETQ. The DNA of the CDR3 is TGCGCCAGCAGCTTGGATGGCAGATATGGCTACACCTTC. Encoded protein: CASSLDGRYGYTF. Full variable domain (rest looked up from reference TRBV5-1 and TRBJ1-2): KAGVTQTPRYLIKTRGQQVTLSCSPISGHRSVSWYQQTPGQGLQFLFEYFSETQRNKGNFPGRFSGRQFSNSRSEMNVSTLELGDSALYLCASSLDGRYGYTFGSGTRLTVV.

The chain recombines TRBV28 with TRBJ2-3; 14 nucleotides match TRBD2. In germline, CDR1 is MDHEN, CDR2 SYDVKM. V shed 6 bases, J shed 6 bases, and the junction held 8 bases outside the gene matches. The CDR3 runs 16 residues. CDR3 amino acids: CASRLGTSGRSDTQYF. The CDR3 DNA sequence: TGTGCCAGCAGACTTGGGACTAGCGGGAGATCGGATACGCAGTATTTT. Full variable domain (outside the CDR3, taken from reference TRBV28 and TRBJ2-3): DVKVTQSSRYLVKRTGEKVFLECVQDMDHENMFWYRQDPGLGLRLIYFSYDVKMKEKGDIPEGYSVSREKKERFSLILESASTNQTSMYLCASRLGTSGRSDTQYFGPGTRLTVL.